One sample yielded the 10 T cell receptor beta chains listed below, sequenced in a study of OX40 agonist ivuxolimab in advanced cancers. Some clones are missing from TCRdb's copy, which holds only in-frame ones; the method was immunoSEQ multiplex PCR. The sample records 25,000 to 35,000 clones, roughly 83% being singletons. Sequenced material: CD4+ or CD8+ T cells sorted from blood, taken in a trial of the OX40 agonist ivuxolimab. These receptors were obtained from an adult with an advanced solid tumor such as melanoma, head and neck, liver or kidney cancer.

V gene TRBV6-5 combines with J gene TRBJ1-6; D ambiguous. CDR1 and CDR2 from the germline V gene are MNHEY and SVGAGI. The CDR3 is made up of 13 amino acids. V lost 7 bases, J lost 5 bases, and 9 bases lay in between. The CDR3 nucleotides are TGTGCCAGCAAGGCAGGCAATAATTCACCCCTCCACTTT. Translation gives CASKAGNNSPLHF.

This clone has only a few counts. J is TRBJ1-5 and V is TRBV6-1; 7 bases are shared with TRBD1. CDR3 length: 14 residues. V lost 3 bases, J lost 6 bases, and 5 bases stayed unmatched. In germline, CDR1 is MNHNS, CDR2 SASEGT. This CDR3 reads CASSETGNGQPQHF. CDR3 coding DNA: TGTGCCAGCAGTGAGACAGGGAATGGTCAGCCCCAGCATTTT.

The CDR3 is CAWSSSGANVLTF. CDR3 nucleotides: TGTGCCTGGAGCAGCTCTGGGGCCAACGTCCTGACTTTC. The V call is TRBV30, the J call TRBJ2-6; no definite D call. The germline V gene encodes CDR1 GTSNPN and CDR2 SVGIG (reference sequence). This CDR3 is built from 13 residues. V dropped 3 bases and J dropped 0 bases, with 3 bases sitting between them.

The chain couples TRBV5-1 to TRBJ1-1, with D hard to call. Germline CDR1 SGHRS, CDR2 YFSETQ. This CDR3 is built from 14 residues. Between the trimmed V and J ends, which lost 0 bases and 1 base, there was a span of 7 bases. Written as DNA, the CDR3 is TGCGCCAGCAGCTTGGACTTCCCGAACACTGAAGCTTTCTTT. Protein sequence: CASSLDFPNTEAFF.

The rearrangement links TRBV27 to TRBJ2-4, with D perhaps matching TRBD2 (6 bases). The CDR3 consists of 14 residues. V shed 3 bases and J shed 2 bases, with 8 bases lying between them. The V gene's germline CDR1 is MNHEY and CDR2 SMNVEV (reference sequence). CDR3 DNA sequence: TGTGCCAGCAGTTTGGGGGGTCCCAAAAACATTCAGTACTTC. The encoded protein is CASSLGGPKNIQYF.

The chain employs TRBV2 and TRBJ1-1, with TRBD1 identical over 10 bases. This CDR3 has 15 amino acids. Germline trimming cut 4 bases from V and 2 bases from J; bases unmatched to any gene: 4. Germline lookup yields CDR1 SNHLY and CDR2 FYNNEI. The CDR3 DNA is TGTGCCAGCAGTGCCTGGGACAGGGGAAACACTGAAGCTTTCTTT. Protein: CASSAWDRGNTEAFF.

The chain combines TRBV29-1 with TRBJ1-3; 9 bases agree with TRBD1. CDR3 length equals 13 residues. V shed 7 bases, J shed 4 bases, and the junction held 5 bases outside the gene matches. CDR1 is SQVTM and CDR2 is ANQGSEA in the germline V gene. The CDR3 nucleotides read TGCAGCGGATGGACAGGGGACGGAAACACCATATATTTT. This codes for CSGWTGDGNTIYF.

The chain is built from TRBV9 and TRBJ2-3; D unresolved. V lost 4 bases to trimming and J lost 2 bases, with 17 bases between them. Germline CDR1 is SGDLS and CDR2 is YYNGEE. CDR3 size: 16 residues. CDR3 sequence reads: CASSLPRVGPTDTQYF. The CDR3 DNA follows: TGTGCCAGCAGCCTCCCTCGGGTGGGTCCCACAGATACGCAGTATTTT.

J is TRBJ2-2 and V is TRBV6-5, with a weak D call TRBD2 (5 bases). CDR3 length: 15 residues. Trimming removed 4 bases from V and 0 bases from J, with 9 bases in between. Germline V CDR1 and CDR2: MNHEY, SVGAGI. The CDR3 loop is CASSSRRANTGELFF. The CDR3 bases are TGTGCCAGCAGTTCAAGGCGGGCGAACACCGGGGAGCTGTTTTTT.

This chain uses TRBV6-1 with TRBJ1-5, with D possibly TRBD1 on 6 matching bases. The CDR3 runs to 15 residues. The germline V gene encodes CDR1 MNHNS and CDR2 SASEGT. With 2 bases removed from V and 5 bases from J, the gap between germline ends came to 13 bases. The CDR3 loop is CASSERGGSHQPQHF. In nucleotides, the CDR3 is TGTGCCAGCAGTGAACGCGGGGGCTCCCATCAGCCCCAGCATTTT.